The 29 T cell receptor beta chains below were found in one sample sequenced in a study of shared clonotypes between healthy human individuals. Using immunoSEQ multiplex PCR, the repertoire was profiled, and TCRdb retains in-frame clones only, with some absent. In the table there are roughly 1,100,000 clones, more than 60% of which are singletons. Input material: memory CD4+ T cells sorted from blood. The subset is: CD45RA-negative fraction. These receptors came from a man aged 18 to 29 in good health.

J is TRBJ2-7 and V is TRBV19, with a possible D match to TRBD1 (6 bases). Looked up from germline, CDR1 is LNHDA and CDR2 is SQIVND (reference sequence). V lost 5 bases, J lost 4 bases, and 21 bases lay in between. The CDR3 has 16 amino acids. The CDR3 bases are TGTGCCAGTAGTCCACAGGGTCAGAGGGTTTTATACGAGCAGTACTTC. Translation: CASSPQGQRVLYEQYF.

V is TRBV4-3 and J is TRBJ2-7; D might be TRBD1 (5 bases). V was shortened by 5 bases and J by 5 bases, with 16 bases between the two germline ends. The CDR3 loop spans 14 amino acids. Looked up from germline, CDR1 is LGHNA and CDR2 is YSLEER. For the CDR3, the DNA is TGCGCCAGCAGCTACTGGGCAGGGCTGAACGAGCAGTACTTC. Translated, it gives CASSYWAGLNEQYF.

This chain uses TRBV18 with TRBJ2-5; D might be TRBD1 (5 bases). The CDR3 runs to 16 residues. Between the trimmed V and J ends, which lost 3 bases and 1 base, there was a span of 15 bases. The germline V gene has CDR1 KGHSH and CDR2 LQKENI. This chain's CDR3 is CASSPLQGKIQETQYF. The CDR3 nucleotides are TGTGCCAGCTCACCTCTCCAGGGAAAGATCCAAGAGACCCAGTACTTC.

The V gene is TRBV19, the J gene TRBJ1-4; unclear D gene. Between the trimmed V and J ends, which lost 3 bases and 8 bases, there was a span of 22 bases. CDR1 and CDR2 from the germline V gene are LNHDA and SQIVND (reference sequence). This CDR3 contains 17 residues. In DNA form, the CDR3 reads TGTGCCAGTAGTATCCTCACTTTCCGCGGAGAGAGGGAAAAACTGTTTTTT. Translating gives CASSILTFRGEREKLFF.

The chain uses TRBV28 and TRBJ1-3, with D perhaps matching TRBD1 (6 bases). The CDR3 extends over 15 amino acids. Germline loops: CDR1 MDHEN, CDR2 SYDVKM. Trimming took off 10 bases at V and 2 bases at J, with 18 bases between the two ends. CDR3 nucleotide sequence: TGTGCCACGAAAGCTGGGGGGCTGGCTGGAAACACCATATATTTT. Translating it yields CATKAGGLAGNTIYF.

The chain is built from TRBV30 and TRBJ2-2; D possibly corresponds to TRBD1 (6 bases). The CDR3 contains 14 residues. Trimming stripped 0 bases from V and 6 bases from J, with 11 bases between. CDR1 GTSNPN and CDR2 SVGIG come from the germline V gene (reference sequence). In nucleotides, the CDR3 is TGTGCCTGGAGTGTCCAGGGGAGAGCCGGGGAGCTGTTTTTT. It encodes CAWSVQGRAGELFF.

Regarding this clone: This clone may be a read error of a much larger clone one base away. Other DNA sequences in this specimen translate into the identical CDR3. The V call is TRBV11-3, the J call TRBJ2-7; TRBD1 aligns across 9 bases. There are 14 residues in the CDR3. Germline CDR1 and CDR2: SGHNT and YENEEA. The junction had 4 bases not matched to a gene; V was cut back by 4 bases and J by 3 bases. CDR3 nucleotide sequence: TGTGCCAGCAGCTCCGGGACAGGGAGCTACGAGCAGTACTTC. Its protein product is CASSSGTGSYEQYF.

The chain is built from TRBV11-3 and TRBJ2-1; D gene ambiguous. V lost 1 base, J lost 6 bases, and 7 bases lay in between. This CDR3 contains 13 residues. The germline gives CDR1 SGHNT, CDR2 YENEEA. DNA for the CDR3: TGTGCCAGCAGCTTAGGGTGGGGCAATGAGCAGTTCTTC. Translation: CASSLGWGNEQFF.

V gene TRBV7-2 combines with J gene TRBJ1-3, with D perhaps TRBD1 (5 bases). This CDR3 has 15 residues. Germline V lookup: CDR1 SGHTA, CDR2 FQGNSA. V was trimmed by 5 bases and J by 4 bases, leaving 15 bases between them. The DNA for the CDR3 is TGTGCCAGCAGCCCTGGGACGGACTTCGGAAACACCATATATTTT. Translation: CASSPGTDFGNTIYF.

This clone was found a few times. The V and J genes are TRBV5-4 and TRBJ1-6, with TRBD1 matching 8 bases. The trim removed 3 bases at V and 7 bases at J, leaving 6 bases unmatched. CDR1 and CDR2 (germline): SGHNT, YYREEE (reference sequence). The CDR3 is made up of 15 amino acids. The CDR3 sequence is CASSSQGAGNSPLHF. In nucleotides, the CDR3 is TGTGCCAGCAGCTCGCAGGGGGCTGGAAATTCACCCCTCCACTTT.

J is TRBJ2-5 and V is TRBV10-3, with 8 bases matching TRBD1. The CDR3 extends over 13 amino acids. CDR1 ENHRY and CDR2 SYGVKD come from the germline V gene. V shed 8 bases, J shed 5 bases, and the junction held 7 bases outside the gene matches. The CDR3 loop reads CAIGTGATETQYF. The CDR3 DNA sequence: TGTGCCATCGGGACAGGCGCGACGGAGACCCAGTACTTC.

Comment on this clone: An end of the junction differs from the germline gene, which may be a read error. This rearrangement joins TRBV7-7 to TRBJ2-5, with 7 nucleotides matching TRBD2. The CDR3 totals 16 residues. CDR1 and CDR2 from the germline V gene are SSHAT and FNYEAQ (reference sequence). The CDR3 here is CASSLGAPSGPETQYF. In DNA, the CDR3 is TGTGCTAGCAGCTTAGGCGCCCCTAGCGGACCAGAGACCCAGTACTTC.

This clone was observed many times. The chain joins TRBV6-5 to TRBJ2-4, with a tentative D call TRBD2 (5 bases). Germline values: CDR1 MNHEY, CDR2 SVGAGI. The CDR3 contains 13 residues. Between the trimmed V and J ends, which lost 5 bases and 6 bases, there was a span of 11 bases. CDR3 DNA sequence: TGTGCCAGCAGTCCACTAGGGAGAAACATTCAGTACTTC. Protein: CASSPLGRNIQYF.

This clone was found once. The chain employs TRBV5-1 and TRBJ2-5; TRBD2 matches at 9 bases. CDR3 size: 14 residues. Trimming at V came to 3 bases and at J to 5 bases, leaving 5 bases not matched to a gene. CDR1 is SGHRS and CDR2 is YFSETQ in the germline V gene. CDR3 residues: CASSSSGRTETQYF. CDR3 in DNA: TGCGCCAGCAGCTCCAGCGGGAGGACGGAGACCCAGTACTTC.

The chain recombines TRBV4-1 with TRBJ2-7, with D unresolved. V lost 2 bases and J 2 bases, leaving 28 bases between the germline ends. The CDR3 sequence is 20 residues long. Germline V lookup: CDR1 MGHRA, CDR2 YSYEKL. This chain's CDR3 is CASSQRAPGTSALTTYEQYF. The CDR3 DNA sequence: TGCGCCAGCAGCCAAAGGGCCCCGGGCACTTCGGCCTTAACAACCTACGAGCAGTACTTC.

The chain uses TRBV4-1 and TRBJ2-7, with 8 bases aligning to TRBD2. Losses at the gene ends were 4 bases for V and 0 bases for J; bases not matched to a gene: 11. CDR1 is MGHRA and CDR2 is YSYEKL in the germline V gene. The CDR3 runs to 17 residues. The CDR3 DNA reads TGCGCCAGCAGCCGATCCTCATCGGGGGGGGACTCCTACGAGCAGTACTTC. The encoded protein is CASSRSSSGGDSYEQYF.

The CDR3 loop reads CASSMVPGNTEAFF. Written as DNA, the CDR3 is TGTGCCAGTAGTATGGTCCCGGGGAACACTGAAGCTTTCTTT. This chain connects TRBV19 to TRBJ1-1; D unresolved. This CDR3 has 14 amino acids. CDR1 is LNHDA, CDR2 SQIVND, per germline (reference sequence). Trimming removed 3 bases from V and 1 base from J, with 9 bases in between.

CDR3 amino acids: CASSKQGDTQYF. DNA for the CDR3: TGTGCCAGCAGCAAACAGGGGGATACGCAGTATTTT. This sequence joins TRBV5-4 and TRBJ2-3; TRBD1 matches 7 bases. The CDR3 length is 12 residues. The junction had 2 bases not matched to a gene; V was cut back by 4 bases and J by 6 bases. CDR1 SGHNT and CDR2 YYREEE come from the germline V gene (reference sequence).

This chain joins TRBV28 and TRBJ2-7, with no clear D. This CDR3 region has 13 residues. Germline CDR1 is MDHEN and CDR2 is SYDVKM. The V end was cut by 4 bases, the J end by 5 bases, with 12 bases between. CDR3 DNA sequence: TGTGCCAGCAGTTCGGATAGACCCCACGAGCAGTACTTC. Translating it yields CASSSDRPHEQYF.

The V and J genes are TRBV27 and TRBJ1-5; unclear D gene. The length of the CDR3 is 15 residues. The germline gives CDR1 MNHEY, CDR2 SMNVEV (reference sequence). V was shortened by 2 bases and J by 5 bases, with 13 bases between the two germline ends. CDR3 region: CASSLMGLIDQPQHF. In nucleotides, the CDR3 is TGTGCCAGCAGTTTAATGGGATTAATAGATCAGCCCCAGCATTTT.

V gene TRBV7-3 combines with J gene TRBJ2-3; D may be TRBD1 (5 bases). The V gene lost 2 bases and the J gene lost 1 base, with 7 bases spanning the gap. Per the germline V gene, CDR1 is SGHTA and CDR2 is FQGTGA. The CDR3 loop spans 14 amino acids. The CDR3 DNA reads TGTGCCAGCAGCTTAGGACAAGGCACAGATACGCAGTATTTT. It translates to CASSLGQGTDTQYF.

The chain uses TRBV7-9 and TRBJ1-1; D remains unclear. V lost 4 bases to trimming and J lost 8 bases, with 14 bases between them. Germline CDR1 reads SEHNR; CDR2 reads FQNEAQ (reference sequence). The CDR3 sequence is 13 residues long. DNA of the CDR3: TGTGCCAGCAGCTCCTCGGGTAGTGTGGAAGCTTTCTTT. Its translation is CASSSSGSVEAFF.

V usage is TRBV5-5 and J usage is TRBJ1-2, with D hard to call. Germline V gene data show CDR1 as SGHKS and CDR2 as YYEKEE (reference sequence). Trimming shortened V by 0 bases and J by 6 bases, and 21 bases separated the two germline ends. This CDR3 contains 17 residues. This CDR3 reads CASSLADIPPWADGYTF. CDR3 bases: TGTGCCAGCAGCTTGGCCGACATCCCCCCGTGGGCTGATGGCTACACCTTC.

The chain carries TRBV30 and TRBJ2-1; 9 nucleotides agree with TRBD2. The CDR3 consists of 18 residues. Germline CDR1 GTSNPN, CDR2 SVGIG (reference sequence). The ends lost 1 base at V and 1 base at J; junction bases unmatched: 11. CDR3 in amino acids: CAWSATSGKAGSYNEQFF. The CDR3, as DNA: TGTGCCTGGAGTGCGACTAGCGGTAAGGCCGGATCCTACAATGAGCAGTTCTTC.

This clone was detected a few times. The rearrangement uses TRBV2 and TRBJ2-7; possibly TRBD2 for D (5 bases). With 4 bases removed from V and 3 bases from J, the gap between germline ends came to 19 bases. Looked up from germline, CDR1 is SNHLY and CDR2 is FYNNEI. The CDR3 spans 16 residues. The CDR3 DNA reads TGTGCCAGCAGTGCGCTAGGGAGCGGAGACTACTACGAGCAGTACTTC. Translating it yields CASSALGSGDYYEQYF.

The V and J genes are TRBV7-3 and TRBJ2-6; no reliable D call. Germline lookup yields CDR1 SGHTA and CDR2 FQGTGA. Trimming left V 1 base short and J 0 bases short, with 7 bases between. The CDR3 sequence is 16 residues long. The CDR3 nucleotides are TGTGCCAGCAGCTTAAGTTTCTTCTCTGGGGCCAACGTCCTGACTTTC. Its translation is CASSLSFFSGANVLTF.

Notes on this clone: This may be a read error, as it is one base from a much larger clone. The genes are TRBV6-6 and TRBJ2-3; D uncertain. The CDR3 is made up of 14 amino acids. V was pared by 2 bases and J by 0 bases, with 6 bases between. Germline V gene sequence: CDR1 MNHNY, CDR2 SVGAGI (reference sequence). CDR3 amino acids: CASSYPTSTDTQYF. CDR3 in DNA: TGTGCCAGCAGTTACCCGACTAGCACAGATACGCAGTATTTT.

This clone was seen more than once but under ten times. The chain recombines TRBV28 with TRBJ1-1; no reliable D call. Germline values: CDR1 MDHEN, CDR2 SYDVKM. The CDR3 is 11 residues long. V dropped 10 bases and J dropped 0 bases, with 6 bases sitting between them. The CDR3 DNA reads as TGTGCCACGTACATGAACACTGAAGCTTTCTTT. This sequence encodes CATYMNTEAFF.

The rearrangement joins TRBV6-1 to TRBJ1-1, with unresolved D. V dropped 7 bases and J dropped 1 base, with 10 bases sitting between them. The CDR3 runs 13 residues. CDR1 is MNHNS, CDR2 SASEGT, per germline. CDR3 nucleotide sequence: TGTGCCAGCACCGCCCTTGGGAACACTGAAGCTTTCTTT. Amino acid sequence: CASTALGNTEAFF.